This T cell receptor (beta chain) was documented in a study of blood T cell repertoires in COVID-19. Background on the study: The study drew acute and convalescent COVID-19 samples from the United States, Italy and Spain. In each case, the material was cDNA or gDNA derived from T cells, B-cell-depleted T cells, or PBMCs.

Germline V gives CDR1 SGHDN, CDR2 FVKESK. V dropped 0 bases and J dropped 4 bases, with 6 bases sitting between them. The CDR3 consists of 13 residues. Recovered participants had two consecutive negative NP/OP PCR tests, healthcare professional clearance, or symptom resolution. Per the original methods: Amplification of reference gene primers provided the estimated nucleated cell counts. Clones were read by immunoSEQ multiplex PCR, and TCRdb kept only the in-frame ones, dropping some. The V and J calls and the clone size are those of that table, but D and trimming were determined from the DNA. The sample holds 320,000 or so clones, roughly 88% seen once.

The sample taken for sequencing was PBMCs or T cells enriched from blood (not recorded which). The chain carries TRBV14 and TRBJ1-2; D is unclear. The clonotype originates from a man in his thirties or forties who had recovered from COVID-19. The DNA of the CDR3 is TGTGCCAGCAGCCAAGATCCTTCCTATGGCTACACCTTC. Protein sequence: CASSQDPSYGYTF.